Listed here is a single TCR beta chain. Its antigen specificity is not known. No qualities accompany the bases; no much larger clone lies one base away. Donors were about 36 systemically healthy Caucasian individuals from Russia aged roughly 6 to 100 years. Each donor gave about 11 milliliters of peripheral blood, drawn into EDTA-treated Vacutainer tubes. Ficoll-Paque density-gradient centrifugation was used to isolate PBMCs, with at least 6.5 million per sample. Total RNA was extracted from PBMCs with Trizol reagent, with at least 6 micrograms obtained per sample. For every donor, an aliquot of PBMCs went through flow cytometry to measure the percentages of naive CD45RAhigh/CD27high T cells. Library generation was performed with 5' RACE. These reads were obtained on an Illumina HiSeq 2500. The second PCR ran for about 6 to 11 cycles and used a J-beta primer mix along with a sample-barcoded 5' primer. Each TCR beta cDNA molecule received a unique molecular identifier from a template-switch 5' adaptor carrying 12 random nucleotides. Each sample yielded at least 2.5 million CDR3-containing paired-end reads. First-strand cDNA synthesis was performed from all RNA using the Mint cDNA synthesis kit, with priming by a TRBC-specific oligonucleotide. After uracil-DNA glycosylase treatment, a first 18-cycle PCR used universal primers M1SS and BC2_uni_R on all cDNA. On the authors' methods: For normalization, 1 million high-quality reads, each with a distinct molecular identifier, were randomly selected from each sample. Reads sharing molecular identifiers were discarded rather than binned into consensus sequences. MiTCR, with a Q25 quality threshold and the strictest error-elimination algorithm, was used for CDR3 identification, clonotype clustering and error correction. A nonparametric unseen species model with Euler transformation was used to estimate lower-bound total TCR beta diversity. The public reads were reprocessed in TCRdb via fastp at Q25 and MiXCR, keeping in-frame beta chains. A single entry per CDR3 protein holds the most common genes and DNA from its merged rows. Clone size and V and J calls follow TCRdb, not the original study. A total of about 1.6 million distinct CDR3 sequences appear in this sample, almost 35% of them only once. Over 9% of the sample lies in the top ten.

This sample is part of a study of blood T cells in healthy people across ages (dated by TCRdb to the mid-2010s). About the study as a whole: In model experiments, roughly one uniquely barcoded TCR beta cDNA molecule per two T cells was captured by template switching. Age-related changes in TCR beta repertoire diversity were measured in the study by deep sequencing normalized with unique cDNA molecular identifiers. The donors were split into four age groups: young (average around 15 years), middle-aged (roughly 40), aged (62) and long-lived (over 75). Donors of different ages were randomly distributed across sequencing lanes to avoid experimental bias. Two additional independent replicas of 1 million unique cDNA reads from the same blood draw were analyzed for two donors (one aged 18 to 30 and one aged 80 or older).

The CDR3 numbers 14 residues from cysteine through phenylalanine. Only the CDR3 region is kept as DNA, spanning 42 bases read in frame from base 1. The germline V gene (reference sequence) yields SEHNR for CDR1 and FQNEAQ for CDR2. V and J are truncated by 8 bases and 0 bases respectively, leaving an intervening sequence of 11 bases. On the study overall, not on this receptor specifically: Donor CMV infection status was unknown, potentially confounding age-related changes in expanded clonotypes. Since profiling was done on bulk unsorted PBMCs, naive and antigen-experienced compartments could not be conclusively compared. Estimates of total diversity based on one million sequenced T cells were regarded as lower bounds and as underestimates. There was a strong correlation between observed TCR beta diversity and the percentage of naive T cells measured by flow cytometry. Observed TCR beta diversity per million T cells fell roughly linearly with age, and a significant reduction was already apparent by age approximately 40. The long-lived group showed more naive CD4+ T cells, fewer expanded clones and increased TCR diversity than the aged group, suggesting age selection.

This chain is built from TRBV7-9 and TRBJ2-1, with the D segment identity uncertain. The TCR originated in a woman aged 25 to 39 in good health. What was sequenced was blood. The sequenced DNA is TGTGCCAGCCAGTCGCTTAGCTCCTACAATGAGCAGTTCTTC. Its translation is CASQSLSSYNEQFF.